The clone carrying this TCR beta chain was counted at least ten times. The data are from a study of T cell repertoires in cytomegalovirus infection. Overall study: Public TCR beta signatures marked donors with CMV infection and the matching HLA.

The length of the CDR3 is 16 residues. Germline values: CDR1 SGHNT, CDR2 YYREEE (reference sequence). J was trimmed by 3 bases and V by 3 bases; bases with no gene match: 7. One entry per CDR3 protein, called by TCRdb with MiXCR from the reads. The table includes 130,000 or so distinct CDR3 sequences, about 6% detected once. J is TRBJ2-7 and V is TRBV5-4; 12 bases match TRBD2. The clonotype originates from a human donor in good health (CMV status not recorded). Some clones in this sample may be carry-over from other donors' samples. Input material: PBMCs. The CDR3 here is CASSSSWTSGDYEQYF. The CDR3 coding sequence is TGTGCCAGCAGCTCGTCGTGGACTAGCGGGGACTACGAGCAGTACTTC. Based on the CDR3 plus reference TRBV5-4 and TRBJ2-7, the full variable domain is ETGVTQSPTHLIKTRGQQVTLRCSSQSGHNTVSWYQQALGQGPQFIFQYYREEENGRGNFPPRFSGLQFPNYSSELNVNALELDDSALYLCASSSSWTSGDYEQYFGPGTRLTVT.